The rows below give T cell receptor beta chains drawn from one sample of a study of T cell repertoires in cytomegalovirus infection. No cognate antigen is known for these TCRs. TCRdb used MiXCR to reprocess the reads, holding one entry per CDR3 protein. In the table there are around 43,000 distinct CDR3 sequences, 20% to 25% of which are singletons. Sequences were obtained from PBMCs, sequenced either directly or after in vitro stimulation (not recorded which). These receptors all stem from a human donor in good health (CMV status not recorded). Some clones in this sample may be carry-over from other donors' samples. CDR3s include the opening cysteine and the closing phenylalanine or tryptophan. D genes are given only for firm matches. Size values are once, few and many counts, or a class for expanded clones, and some rows have none.

.	TRBJ2-5	.	TRBV12-3/TRBV12-4	TGTGCCAGCAGTGCTTCAGGGGTCGACGAGACCCAGTACTTC	CASSASGVDETQYF
.	TRBJ1-1	.	TRBV6-1	TGTGCCAGCAGTGAAGTGGGGACTGAAGCTTTCTTT	CASSEVGTEAFF
few	TRBJ2-7	TRBD1	TRBV6-4	TGTGCCAGCAGTGACGACAGGGAAGGCTACGAGCAGTACTTC	CASSDDREGYEQYF
few	TRBJ2-1	.	TRBV3-1	TGTGCCAGCAGCCAAGTTAACAAGCAGTTCTTC	CASSQVNKQFF
few	TRBJ2-7	.	TRBV5-6	TGTGCCAGCAGCTTGAACGGATACGAGCAGTACTTC	CASSLNGYEQYF
few	TRBJ2-7	TRBD1	TRBV6-1	TGTGCCAGCAGCCCGGGACAGGGGGAAGTGTACGAGCAGTACTTC	CASSPGQGEVYEQYF
many	TRBJ1-5	TRBD1	TRBV6-1	TGTGCCACTCAGGGAGGGACAGGGGGTTCGGATCAGCCCCAGCATTTT	CATQGGTGGSDQPQHF
many	TRBJ1-5	.	TRBV7-2	TGTGCCAGCAGCTTCGGGCGCAATCAGCCCCAGCATTTT	CASSFGRNQPQHF
.	TRBJ2-1	.	TRBV11-2	TGTGCCAGCAGTTGGACGGCCAACAATGAGCAGTTCTTC	CASSWTANNEQFF
few	TRBJ1-3	.	TRBV7-8	TGTGCCAGCAGCTTAAACAGGGGAAACACCATATATTTT	CASSLNRGNTIYF
many	TRBJ2-5	TRBD1	TRBV7-2	TGTGCCAGCAGCTACAAGGGGGCAGTTCGAGAGACCCAGTACTTC	CASSYKGAVRETQYF
.	TRBJ2-5	.	TRBV7-6	TGTGCCAGCAGCTTAGATCAGGGGAATTCCCAAGAGACCCAGTACTTC	CASSLDQGNSQETQYF
many	TRBJ1-1	.	TRBV11-2	TGTGCCAGCAGCCTGGTCGGGGGGGAAGCTTTCTTT	CASSLVGGEAFF
.	TRBJ1-2	.	TRBV2	TGTGCCAGCACGATGGTGGATTCTCAGTTCTATGGCTACACCTTC	CASTMVDSQFYGYTF
few	TRBJ1-1	.	TRBV6-5	TGTGCCAGCAGTTTATCCGGGGGCACTGAAGCTTTCTTT	CASSLSGGTEAFF